Listed below are T cell receptor beta chains from one sample, sequenced in a study of blood T cell repertoires in COVID-19. Data came from immunoSEQ multiplex PCR; TCRdb stores just in-frame clones and leaves some out. The table includes 250,000 or so clones, roughly nine tenths detected once. Input material: peripheral blood. These receptors all stem from a woman in her forties who had recovered from COVID-19. Each CDR3 is given with its conserved first and last residue. Each record gives: D gene, V gene, J gene, CDR3 protein. D genes are given only for firm matches.

>TRBD2|TRBV3-1/TRBV3-2|TRBJ2-2
CASSQARLALNTGELFF
>TRBD2|TRBV11-3|TRBJ2-5
CASSQGLAGEGRETQYF
>TRBD2|TRBV28|TRBJ2-7
CAIAGGTLQNEQYF
>-|TRBV6-5|TRBJ2-1
CASRGTLNNEQFF
>-|TRBV7-8|TRBJ1-1
CASSYGGNMNTEAFF
>TRBD1|TRBV29-1|TRBJ2-3
CSVGDRPDTQYF
>TRBD2|TRBV29-1|TRBJ2-1
CSVEGLAGGYNEQFF
>-|TRBV30|TRBJ1-1
CAWSVGDLNTEAFF
>-|TRBV19|TRBJ1-3
CASSVDFFSGNTIYF
>TRBD1|TRBV19|TRBJ2-7
CASRDRAAYEQYF
>-|TRBV6-6|TRBJ1-1
CASSINTEAFF
>TRBD1|TRBV6-5|TRBJ1-4
CASSYGQGDEKLFF
>TRBD2|TRBV14|TRBJ2-3
CASSQVGTSGSPQRDTQYF
>TRBD2|TRBV7-2|TRBJ2-1
CASSLWTSGNNEQFF
>TRBD1|TRBV7-2|TRBJ2-2
CASSPSRDRGRVGELFF
>TRBD1|TRBV24-1|TRBJ1-3
CATSDRTGGTGNTIYF